This T cell receptor beta chain is from a study of blood T cell repertoires in COVID-19. Study context: The United States, Italy and Spain provided the acute and convalescent COVID-19 samples. In each case, the material was cDNA or gDNA derived from T cells, B-cell-depleted T cells, or PBMCs.

In the source study's methods: Amplified reference gene primers provided the basis for estimating nucleated cell counts. The method was immunoSEQ multiplex PCR; TCRdb's version includes in-frame clones alone and lacks a portion of them. The DNA gave D and trimming, while V, J and clone size come from that table. The sample includes about 35,000 clones, around 80% of them seen just once. The receptor comes from a man in his sixties in a cohort sampled during active COVID-19. The specimen sequenced was peripheral blood.

The DNA for the CDR3 is TGTGCCAGCAGCCTTGGACAGGGGACTGCTGGAAACACCATATATTTT. Translating it yields CASSLGQGTAGNTIYF. The chain carries TRBV4-2 and TRBJ1-3, with 9 bases aligning to TRBD1. CDR1 LGHNA and CDR2 YNFKEQ come from the germline V gene. V lost 4 bases and J lost 2; bases outside the gene matches: 6. The CDR3 covers 16 residues.